This T cell receptor beta chain was recovered during a study of OX40 agonist ivuxolimab in advanced cancers. The CDR3 extends over 13 amino acids. V was trimmed by 6 bases and J by 2 bases, leaving 11 bases between them. The germline V gene has CDR1 LNHDA and CDR2 SQIVND (reference sequence). Measured with immunoSEQ multiplex PCR; TCRdb has only the in-frame clones, and not every one. The table has tens of thousands of clones, approximately 83% seen once. Sequenced material: CD4+ or CD8+ T cells sorted from blood, taken in a trial of the OX40 agonist ivuxolimab. This chain uses TRBV19 with TRBJ2-7; tentatively, D is TRBD1 (5 bases). This sequence originates from an adult with an advanced solid tumor such as melanoma, head and neck, liver or kidney cancer. The CDR3 DNA follows: TGTGCCAGTAGGGGGCTCAATACCTACGAGCAGTACTTC. Amino acids: CASRGLNTYEQYF.